The T cell receptor (beta chain) described here comes from a study of molecular identifiers for immune sequencing clone quantification. TCRdb reanalysed the PCR reads using MiXCR and keeps one entry per CDR3 protein. The sample has some 320,000 distinct CDR3 sequences, under 25% seen once; the top ten hold 0.7% to 0.95%. It was from around 20,000 to 1,000,000 sorted cells, with 10%, 30% or 50% RNA, that naive CD8 libraries came. The sorting of naive CD8 T cells used the CD8+CD4-CCR7+CD45RA+ phenotype. Remarks on this clonotype: No conserved phenylalanine or tryptophan is present at the end of the CDR3, so a read error is the likely explanation.

The CDR3 loop spans 12 amino acids. CDR1 and CDR2 (germline): SEHNR, FQNEAQ (reference sequence). V lost 3 bases, J lost 7 bases, and 9 bases lay in between. This chain connects TRBV7-9 to TRBJ1-1; D is unresolved. The TCR originated in a human donor in good health. Some libraries in this study had Jurkat cell RNA spiked in. Input material: naive CD8+ T cells from blood, with Jurkat cell RNA spiked in. As for subset: FACS-sorted CD8+CD4-CCR7+CD45RA+ naive T cells. The DNA of the CDR3 is TGTGCCAGCAGCTTGGGTACCGGTGAAGCTTTCATT. Encoded protein: CASSLGTGEAFI.